Sequencing of this TCR beta chain was carried out in a study of radiotherapy plus CTLA-4 blockade in lung cancer. Study-wide results and caveats: Among blood TCR repertoires after radiotherapy plus ipilimumab, tumor-derived clones expanded.

TCRdb keeps only in-frame clones here, not all; method: immunoSEQ multiplex PCR. The table shows tens of thousands of clones, with less than 75% occurring only once. The trim removed 1 base at V and 2 bases at J, leaving 7 bases unmatched. The CDR3 is 16 residues long. Looked up from germline, CDR1 is SGHTA and CDR2 is FQGNSA. About this clone itself: As yet, its antigen is unknown.

The chain carries TRBV7-2 and TRBJ2-5, with TRBD2 matching over 7 bases. The receptor's source is a human donor with non-small cell lung cancer whose response to radiotherapy plus ipilimumab could not be evaluated. The input for sequencing was peripheral blood, taken from a patient treated with radiotherapy plus ipilimumab. The chain's CDR3 is CASSLGVGGRQETQYF. Written as DNA, the CDR3 is TGTGCCAGCAGCTTAGGAGTGGGAGGGCGGCAAGAGACCCAGTACTTC.